The 15 T cell receptor beta chains reported below all come from one sample, sequenced in a study of blood T cells in healthy people across ages. Alongside a J-beta primer mix, a sample-barcoded 5' primer served in a second PCR lasting about 7 to 11 cycles. Using its own MiXCR run on the 5' RACE reads, TCRdb lists one record per CDR3 protein. The table has about 970,000 distinct CDR3 sequences, roughly 50% seen once; the top ten hold about 21%. The sequenced sample consisted of blood. These receptors originate from an older woman in good health.

J is TRBJ1-1 and V is TRBV6-5; D possibly corresponds to TRBD1 (6 bases). The CDR3 sequence is 13 residues long. Between the trimmed V and J ends, which lost 7 bases and 1 base, there was a span of 10 bases. The V gene's germline CDR1 is MNHEY and CDR2 SVGAGI. As DNA, the CDR3 is TGTGCCAGCACCCTAGGGGGGAACACTGAAGCTTTCTTT. Translated: CASTLGGNTEAFF.

This clonotype turned up a few times. The chain links TRBV11-2 to TRBJ2-7; the D is unclear. The CDR3 runs 15 residues. V lost 5 bases, J lost 7 bases, and 21 bases lay in between. From germline, CDR1 is SGHAT and CDR2 FQNNGV. The CDR3 loop reads CASSPVSRLSWEQYF. CDR3 nucleotides: TGTGCCAGCAGCCCAGTCTCTAGGCTATCGTGGGAGCAGTACTTC.

The genes are TRBV28 and TRBJ2-1; TRBD2 aligns across 11 bases. V trimming: 6 bases; J trimming: 4 bases; junction bases outside the gene matches: 5. The CDR3 has 15 amino acids. Germline CDR1 MDHEN, CDR2 SYDVKM. CDR3 in DNA: TGTGCCAGCAGAACTAGCGGGAGACGGTACAATGAGCAGTTCTTC. It encodes CASRTSGRRYNEQFF.

This clonotype showed up just once. This rearrangement joins TRBV11-3 to TRBJ2-3; 7 bases line up with TRBD1. The J segment lost 7 bases and the V segment lost 5 bases, leaving 6 bases of the junction unmatched. The CDR3 length is 13 residues. Germline CDR1 is SGHNT and CDR2 is YENEEA. Written as DNA, the CDR3 is TGTGCCAGCAGCGTAAAACAGGGGTATACGCAGTATTTT. This gives the protein CASSVKQGYTQYF.

The rearrangement uses TRBV20-1 and TRBJ2-5; weak D call: TRBD2 (5 bases). The J call may be incorrect, as the DNA end agrees better with TRBJ2-7. CDR1 is DFQATT, CDR2 SNEGSKA, per germline (reference sequence). The CDR3 is 15 residues long. The CDR3 region has the DNA TGCAGTGCTAGACCCCCTATAAGGCTCGGGGACGAGCAGTACTTC. Its protein product is CSARPPIRLGDEQYF.

The rearrangement uses TRBV4-2 and TRBJ2-2; 8 nucleotides match TRBD1. This CDR3 has 14 amino acids. V lost 8 bases to trimming and J lost 6 bases; unmatched junction nucleotides: 8. The germline CDR1 and CDR2 sequences are LGHNA and YNFKEQ. This CDR3 reads CASQTGVLAGELFF. CDR3 coding DNA: TGTGCCAGCCAGACAGGGGTACTCGCCGGGGAGCTGTTTTTT.

As DNA, the CDR3 is TGCAGTGCGGGACAGGACTATGGCTACACCTTC. This encodes CSAGQDYGYTF. The chain carries TRBV20-1 and TRBJ1-2; 8 nucleotides agree with TRBD1. The V and J ends lost 6 bases and 3 bases, in that order; junction bases with no gene match: 0. This CDR3 comprises 11 residues. Looked up from germline, CDR1 is DFQATT and CDR2 is SNEGSKA (reference sequence).

This clonotype was counted ten times or more. This rearrangement joins TRBV4-2 to TRBJ2-3; 12 bases align to TRBD2. After removal of 1 base from V and 0 bases from J, the junction contained 5 bases not matched to a gene. Germline assignment: CDR1 LGHNA and CDR2 YNFKEQ. The CDR3 covers 18 residues. The CDR3 DNA follows: TGTGCCAGCAGCCAAGGACTAGCGGGAGACTTTAGCACAGATACGCAGTATTTT. Its protein is CASSQGLAGDFSTDTQYF.

The table lists this clonotype with a few counts. The chain combines TRBV9 with TRBJ2-7, with D possibly being TRBD1 (6 bases). This CDR3 contains 16 residues. Trimming removed 0 bases from V and 7 bases from J, with 20 bases in between. CDR1 is SGDLS, CDR2 YYNGEE, per germline. The CDR3 spells CASSVDGGWDLREQYF. CDR3 in DNA: TGTGCCAGCAGCGTAGATGGGGGCTGGGACCTCCGGGAGCAGTACTTC.

This clonotype was seen at least ten times. The gene calls are TRBV29-1 and TRBJ2-5, with 7 bases matching TRBD1. The CDR3 sequence is 13 residues long. Germline V gene sequence: CDR1 SQVTM, CDR2 ANQGSEA. With 4 bases clipped from V and 3 bases from J, the junction kept 5 bases outside the gene matches. The CDR3: CSVVVGGEETQYF. CDR3 DNA sequence: TGCAGCGTTGTAGTAGGGGGCGAAGAGACCCAGTACTTC.

The rearrangement joins TRBV20-1 to TRBJ2-3, with D unresolved. In germline, CDR1 is DFQATT, CDR2 SNEGSKA (reference sequence). This CDR3 has 12 residues. The V and J ends lost 0 bases and 6 bases respectively, with 7 bases between them. CDR3 sequence: CSARDFWDTQYF. The DNA for the CDR3 is TGCAGTGCTAGAGACTTCTGGGATACGCAGTATTTT.

The V call is TRBV24-1, the J call TRBJ2-7; 11 nucleotides agree with TRBD2. Near its end, the DNA agrees better with TRBJ2-5, so the J call may be wrong. In germline, CDR1 is KGHDR, CDR2 SFDVKD. CDR3 length: 16 amino acids. This CDR3 is CATSDLKLAGGETQYF. For the CDR3, the DNA is TGTGCCACCAGTGATTTGAAGCTAGCGGGAGGAGAGACCCAGTACTTC.

The chain carries TRBV7-8 and TRBJ1-5; no reliable D call. This CDR3 comprises 15 residues. Per the germline V gene, CDR1 is SGHVS and CDR2 is FQNEAQ. Trimming pared 8 bases from V and 1 base from J, leaving 15 bases between. The CDR3 DNA reads as TGTGCCAGCTTAGCCGGCGGTTTGAGCAATCAGCCCCAGCATTTT. Protein: CASLAGGLSNQPQHF.

Note on this clonotype: One junction end disagrees with the germline gene, perhaps due to a read error. V usage is TRBV25-1 and J usage is TRBJ2-3; D not certain. Germline V lookup: CDR1 MGHDK, CDR2 SYGVNS. The CDR3 is 13 amino acids. The CDR3 region is CASSELLLDTQYF. The CDR3 DNA reads TGTGCCAGCAGTGAGCTCCTTTTGGATACACAGTATTTT.

This clonotype came up a few times. The J gene is TRBJ1-4, the V gene TRBV5-1; D unclear. The germline V gene encodes CDR1 SGHRS and CDR2 YFSETQ. V dropped 2 bases and J dropped 2 bases, with 7 bases sitting between them. This CDR3 contains 14 residues. Written as DNA, the CDR3 is TGCGCCAGCAGCTTCCAGCCGACTAATGAAAAACTGTTTTTT. It codes for CASSFQPTNEKLFF.